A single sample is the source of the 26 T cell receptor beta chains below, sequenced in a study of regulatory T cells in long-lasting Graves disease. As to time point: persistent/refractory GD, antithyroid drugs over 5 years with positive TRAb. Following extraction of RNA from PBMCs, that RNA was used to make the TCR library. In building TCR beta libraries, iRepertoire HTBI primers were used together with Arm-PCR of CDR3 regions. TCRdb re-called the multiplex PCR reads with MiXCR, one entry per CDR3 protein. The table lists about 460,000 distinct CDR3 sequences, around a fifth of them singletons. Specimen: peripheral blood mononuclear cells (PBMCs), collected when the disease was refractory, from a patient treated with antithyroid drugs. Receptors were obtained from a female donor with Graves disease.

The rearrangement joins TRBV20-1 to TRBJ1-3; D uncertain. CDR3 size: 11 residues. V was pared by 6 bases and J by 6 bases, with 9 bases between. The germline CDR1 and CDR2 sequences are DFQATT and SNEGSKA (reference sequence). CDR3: CSARGENTIYF. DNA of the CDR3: TGCAGTGCCCGGGGAGAAAACACCATATATTTT.

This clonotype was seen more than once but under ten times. CDR3 DNA sequence: TGTGCCAGCAGCCGGGGTTTTTCAGAGACCCAGTACTTC. Protein product: CASSRGFSETQYF. The chain is built from TRBV13 and TRBJ2-5; weak D call: TRBD2 (5 bases). Trimming removed 5 bases from V and 4 bases from J, with 11 bases in between. The CDR3 covers 13 residues. Germline V gene data show CDR1 as PRHDT and CDR2 as FYEKMQ (reference sequence). The full variable domain, completed using reference TRBV13 and TRBJ2-5, is AAGVIQSPRHLIKEKRETATLKCYPIPRHDTVYWYQQGPGQDPQFLISFYEKMQSDKGSIPDRFSAQQFSDYHSELNMSSLELGDSALYFCASSRGFSETQYFGPGTRLLVL.

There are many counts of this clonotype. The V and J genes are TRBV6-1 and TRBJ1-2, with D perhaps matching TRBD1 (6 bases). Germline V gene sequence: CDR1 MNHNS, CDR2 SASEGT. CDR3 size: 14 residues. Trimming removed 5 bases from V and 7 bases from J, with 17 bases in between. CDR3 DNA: TGTGCCAGCAGTCAAAAACCAACAGGGTTTGGCTACACCTTC. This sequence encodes CASSQKPTGFGYTF.

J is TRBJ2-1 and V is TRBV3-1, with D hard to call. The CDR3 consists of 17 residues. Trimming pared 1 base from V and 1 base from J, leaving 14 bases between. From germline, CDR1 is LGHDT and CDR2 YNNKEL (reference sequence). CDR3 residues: CASSQGTGASSYNEQFF. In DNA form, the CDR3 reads TGTGCCAGCAGCCAAGGAACGGGCGCATCTTCCTACAATGAGCAGTTCTTC.

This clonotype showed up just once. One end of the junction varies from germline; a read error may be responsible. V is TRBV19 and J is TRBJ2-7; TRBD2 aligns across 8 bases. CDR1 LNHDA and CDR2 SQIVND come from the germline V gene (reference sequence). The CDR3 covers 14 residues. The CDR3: CAGSIVGLAYEQYF. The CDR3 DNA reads TGTGCCGGTAGTATAGTGGGACTAGCCTACGAGCAGTACTTC.

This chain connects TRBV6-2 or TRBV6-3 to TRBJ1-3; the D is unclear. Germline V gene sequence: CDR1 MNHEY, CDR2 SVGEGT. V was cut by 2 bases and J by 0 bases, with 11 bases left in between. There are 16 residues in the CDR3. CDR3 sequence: CASSYAVLSSGNTIYF. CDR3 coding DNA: TGTGCCAGCAGTTACGCGGTCTTGAGCTCTGGAAACACCATATATTTT.

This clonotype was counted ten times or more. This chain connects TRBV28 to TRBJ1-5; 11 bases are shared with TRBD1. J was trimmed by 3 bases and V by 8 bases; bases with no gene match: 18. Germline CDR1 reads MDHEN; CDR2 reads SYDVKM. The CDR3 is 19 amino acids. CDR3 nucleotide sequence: TGTGCCAGCGGCCTGACCGGGACAGGGGGTTTGTTTTCCAATCAGCCCCAGCATTTT. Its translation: CASGLTGTGGLFSNQPQHF.

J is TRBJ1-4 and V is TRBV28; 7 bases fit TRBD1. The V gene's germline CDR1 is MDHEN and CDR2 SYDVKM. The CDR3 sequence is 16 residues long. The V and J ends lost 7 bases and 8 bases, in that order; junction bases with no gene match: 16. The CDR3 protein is CASIRGGGGRREKLFF. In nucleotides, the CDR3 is TGTGCCAGCATCAGGGGGGGGGGAGGGCGCAGAGAAAAACTGTTTTTT.

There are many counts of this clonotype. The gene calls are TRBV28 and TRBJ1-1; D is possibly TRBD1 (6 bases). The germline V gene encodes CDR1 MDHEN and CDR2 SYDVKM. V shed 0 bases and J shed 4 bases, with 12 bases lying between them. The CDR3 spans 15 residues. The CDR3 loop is CASSLWDRRFTEAFF. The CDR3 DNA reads TGTGCCAGCAGTTTATGGGACAGAAGGTTCACTGAAGCTTTCTTT.

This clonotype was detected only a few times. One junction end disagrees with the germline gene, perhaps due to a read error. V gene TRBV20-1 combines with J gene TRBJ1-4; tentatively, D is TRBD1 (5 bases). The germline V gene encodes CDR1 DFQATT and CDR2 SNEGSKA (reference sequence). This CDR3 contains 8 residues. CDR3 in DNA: TGCAGTGCCGGGGCTGGGGTTTTT. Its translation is CSAGAGVF.

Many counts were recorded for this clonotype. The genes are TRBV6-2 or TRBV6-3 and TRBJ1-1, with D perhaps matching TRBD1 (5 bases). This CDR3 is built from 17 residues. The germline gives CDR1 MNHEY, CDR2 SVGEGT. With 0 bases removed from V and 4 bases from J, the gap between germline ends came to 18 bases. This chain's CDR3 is CASSYSIGGADGTEAFF. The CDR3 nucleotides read TGTGCCAGCAGTTACTCGATTGGAGGGGCCGACGGCACTGAAGCTTTCTTT.

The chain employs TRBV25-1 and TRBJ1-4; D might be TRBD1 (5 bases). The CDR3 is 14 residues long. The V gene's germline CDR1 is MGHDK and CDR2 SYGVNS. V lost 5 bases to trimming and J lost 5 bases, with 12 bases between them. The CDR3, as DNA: TGTGCCAGCAGTTTCCGGGGCCACAATGAAAAACTGTTTTTT. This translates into CASSFRGHNEKLFF.

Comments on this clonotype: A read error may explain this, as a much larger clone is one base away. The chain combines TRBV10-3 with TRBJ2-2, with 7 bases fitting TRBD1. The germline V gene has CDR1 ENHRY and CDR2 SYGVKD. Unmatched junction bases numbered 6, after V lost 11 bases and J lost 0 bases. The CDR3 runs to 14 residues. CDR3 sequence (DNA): TGTGCCGCCCTGGGACAGTCGAACACCGGGGAGCTGTTTTTT. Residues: CAALGQSNTGELFF.

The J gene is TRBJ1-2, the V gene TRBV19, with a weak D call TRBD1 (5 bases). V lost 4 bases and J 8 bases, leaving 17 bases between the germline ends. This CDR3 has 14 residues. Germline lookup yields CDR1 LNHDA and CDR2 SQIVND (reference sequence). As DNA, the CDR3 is TGTGCCAGTAGTAGTTCCGGGACGGGCGGAGGCTACACCTTC. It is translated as CASSSSGTGGGYTF.

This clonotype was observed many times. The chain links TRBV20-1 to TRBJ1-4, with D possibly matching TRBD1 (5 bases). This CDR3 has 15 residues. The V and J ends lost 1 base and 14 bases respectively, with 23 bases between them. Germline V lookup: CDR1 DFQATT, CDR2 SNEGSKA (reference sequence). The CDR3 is CSARGPGADSSGLFF. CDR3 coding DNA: TGCAGTGCTAGAGGTCCCGGGGCCGATTCTTCGGGGCTGTTTTTT.

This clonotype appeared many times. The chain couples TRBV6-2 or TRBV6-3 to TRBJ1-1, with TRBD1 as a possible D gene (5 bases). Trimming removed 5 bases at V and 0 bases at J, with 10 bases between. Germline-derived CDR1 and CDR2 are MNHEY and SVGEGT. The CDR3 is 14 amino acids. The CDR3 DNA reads TGTGCCAGCAGTGCACAACAGGTGAACACTGAAGCTTTCTTT. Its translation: CASSAQQVNTEAFF.

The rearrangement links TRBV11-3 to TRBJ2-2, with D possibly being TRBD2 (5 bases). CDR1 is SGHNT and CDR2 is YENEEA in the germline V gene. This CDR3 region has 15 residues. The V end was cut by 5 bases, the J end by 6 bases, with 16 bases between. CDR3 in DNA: TGTGCCAGCAGCCCTGTTGGGAATAGCGCCGGGGAGCTGTTTTTT. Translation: CASSPVGNSAGELFF.

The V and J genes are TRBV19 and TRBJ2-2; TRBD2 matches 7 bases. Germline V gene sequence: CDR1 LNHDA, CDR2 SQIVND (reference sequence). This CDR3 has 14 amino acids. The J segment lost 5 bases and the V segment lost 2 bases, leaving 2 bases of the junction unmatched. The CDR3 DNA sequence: TGTGCCAGTAGTATATCAGCGGGAACCGGGGAGCTGTTTTTT. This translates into CASSISAGTGELFF. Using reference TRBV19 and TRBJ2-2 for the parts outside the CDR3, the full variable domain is DGGITQSPKYLFRKEGQNVTLSCEQNLNHDAMYWYRQDPGQGLRLIYYSQIVNDFQKGDIAEGYSVSREKKESFPLTVTSAQKNPTAFYLCASSISAGTGELFFGEGSRLTVL.

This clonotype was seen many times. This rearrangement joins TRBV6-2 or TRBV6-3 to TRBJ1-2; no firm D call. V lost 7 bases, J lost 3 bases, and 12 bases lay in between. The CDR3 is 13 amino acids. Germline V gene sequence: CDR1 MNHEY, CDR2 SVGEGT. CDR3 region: CASTPQRHYGYTF. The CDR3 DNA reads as TGTGCCAGCACCCCACAAAGGCACTATGGCTACACCTTC.

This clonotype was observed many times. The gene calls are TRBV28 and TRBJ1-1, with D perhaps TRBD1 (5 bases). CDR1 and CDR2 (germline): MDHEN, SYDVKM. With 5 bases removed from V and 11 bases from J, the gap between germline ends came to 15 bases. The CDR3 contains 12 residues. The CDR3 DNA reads TGTGCCAGCAGTCCCCTCGGCAGGGACGCTTTCTTT. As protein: CASSPLGRDAFF. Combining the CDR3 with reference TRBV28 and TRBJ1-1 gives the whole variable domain DVKVTQSSRYLVKRTGEKVFLECVQDMDHENMFWYRQDPGLGLRLIYFSYDVKMKEKGDIPEGYSVSREKKERFSLILESASTNQTSMYLCASSPLGRDAFFGQGTRLTVV.

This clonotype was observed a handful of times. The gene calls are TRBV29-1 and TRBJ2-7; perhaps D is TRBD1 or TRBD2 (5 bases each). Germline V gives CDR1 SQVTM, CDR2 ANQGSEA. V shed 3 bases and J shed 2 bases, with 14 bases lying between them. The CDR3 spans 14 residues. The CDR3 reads CSVDGARGAYEQYF. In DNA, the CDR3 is TGCAGCGTTGACGGGGCTAGAGGGGCCTACGAGCAGTACTTC.

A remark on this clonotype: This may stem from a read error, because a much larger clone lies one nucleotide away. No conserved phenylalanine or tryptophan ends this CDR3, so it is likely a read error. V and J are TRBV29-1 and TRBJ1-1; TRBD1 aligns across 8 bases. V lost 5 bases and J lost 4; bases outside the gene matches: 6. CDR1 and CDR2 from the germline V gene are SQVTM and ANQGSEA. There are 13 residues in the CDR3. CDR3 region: CSVSTGGGTEAFL. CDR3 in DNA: TGCAGCGTTTCCACAGGGGGTGGCACTGAAGCTTTCCTT.

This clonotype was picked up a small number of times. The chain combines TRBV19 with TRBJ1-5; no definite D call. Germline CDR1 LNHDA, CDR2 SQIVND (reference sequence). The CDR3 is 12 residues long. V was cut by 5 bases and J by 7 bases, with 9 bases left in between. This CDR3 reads CASSDHIQPQHF. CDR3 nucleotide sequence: TGTGCCAGTAGTGACCACATCCAGCCCCAGCATTTT.

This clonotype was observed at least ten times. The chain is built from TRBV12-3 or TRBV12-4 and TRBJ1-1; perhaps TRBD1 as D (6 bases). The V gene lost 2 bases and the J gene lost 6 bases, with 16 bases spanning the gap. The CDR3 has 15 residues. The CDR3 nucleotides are TGTGCCAGCAGTTTAAGCCGAGGGGGGTTTGCTGAAGCTTTCTTT. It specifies CASSLSRGGFAEAFF.

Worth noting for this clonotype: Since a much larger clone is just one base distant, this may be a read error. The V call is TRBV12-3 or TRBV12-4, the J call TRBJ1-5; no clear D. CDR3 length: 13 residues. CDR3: CASSSGINQSQHF. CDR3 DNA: TGTGCCAGCAGTTCGGGCATCAATCAGTCCCAGCATTTT.

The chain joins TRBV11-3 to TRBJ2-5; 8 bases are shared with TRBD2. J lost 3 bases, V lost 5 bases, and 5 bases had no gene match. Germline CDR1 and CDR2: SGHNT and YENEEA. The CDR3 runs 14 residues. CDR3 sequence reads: CASSRQLAEETQYF. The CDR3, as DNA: TGTGCCAGCAGCAGACAACTAGCGGAAGAGACCCAGTACTTC.